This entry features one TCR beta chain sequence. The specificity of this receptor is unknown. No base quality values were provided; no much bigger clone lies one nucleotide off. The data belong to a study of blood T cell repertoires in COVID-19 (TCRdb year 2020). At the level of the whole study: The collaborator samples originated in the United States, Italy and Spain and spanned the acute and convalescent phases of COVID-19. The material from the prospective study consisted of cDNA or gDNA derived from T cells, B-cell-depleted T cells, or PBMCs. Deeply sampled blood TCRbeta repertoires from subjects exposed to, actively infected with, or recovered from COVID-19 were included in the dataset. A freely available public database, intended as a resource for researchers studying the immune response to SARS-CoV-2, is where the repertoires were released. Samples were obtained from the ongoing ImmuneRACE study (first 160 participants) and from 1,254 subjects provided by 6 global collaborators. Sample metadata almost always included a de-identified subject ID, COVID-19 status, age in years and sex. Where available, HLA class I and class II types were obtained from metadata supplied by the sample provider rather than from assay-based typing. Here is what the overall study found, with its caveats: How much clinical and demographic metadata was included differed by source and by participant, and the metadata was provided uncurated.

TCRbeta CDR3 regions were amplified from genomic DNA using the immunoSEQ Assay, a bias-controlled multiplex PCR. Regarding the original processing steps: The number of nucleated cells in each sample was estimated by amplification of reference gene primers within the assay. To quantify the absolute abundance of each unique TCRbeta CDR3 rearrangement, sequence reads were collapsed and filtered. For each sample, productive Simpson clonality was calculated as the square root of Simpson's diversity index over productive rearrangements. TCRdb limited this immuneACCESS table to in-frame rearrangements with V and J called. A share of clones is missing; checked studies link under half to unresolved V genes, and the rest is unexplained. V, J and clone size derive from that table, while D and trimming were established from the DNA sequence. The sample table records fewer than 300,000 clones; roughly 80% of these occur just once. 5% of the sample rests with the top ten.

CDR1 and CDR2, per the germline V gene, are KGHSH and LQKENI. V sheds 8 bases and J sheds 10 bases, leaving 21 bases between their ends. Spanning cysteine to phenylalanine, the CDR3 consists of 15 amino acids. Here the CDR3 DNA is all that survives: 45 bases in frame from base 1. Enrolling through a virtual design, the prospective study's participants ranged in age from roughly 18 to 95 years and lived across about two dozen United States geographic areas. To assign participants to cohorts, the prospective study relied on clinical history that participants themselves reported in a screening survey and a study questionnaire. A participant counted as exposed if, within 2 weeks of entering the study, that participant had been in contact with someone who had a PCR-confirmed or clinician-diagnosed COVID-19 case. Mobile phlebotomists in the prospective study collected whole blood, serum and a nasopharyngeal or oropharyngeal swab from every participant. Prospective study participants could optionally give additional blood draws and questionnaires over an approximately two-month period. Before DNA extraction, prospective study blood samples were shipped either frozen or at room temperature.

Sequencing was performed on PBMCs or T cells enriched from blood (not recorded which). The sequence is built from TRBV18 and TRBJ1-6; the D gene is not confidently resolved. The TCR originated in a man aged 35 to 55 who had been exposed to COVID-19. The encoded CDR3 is CASTQTRTLESPLHF. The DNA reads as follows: TGTGCCAGCACACAAACTAGGACGCTGGAGTCACCCCTCCACTTT.